This TCR beta chain emerged from a study of Ad26.COV2.S vaccination and SARS-CoV-2 variants. Study at large: Doses of Ad26.COV2.S were injected into muscle once or twice, 56 days apart.

The CDR3 totals 14 residues. Trimming took off 9 bases at V and 0 bases at J, with 12 bases between the two ends. Germline V gene sequence: CDR1 MNHNY, CDR2 SVGAGI (reference sequence). Here immunoSEQ multiplex PCR was the method, and the copy in TCRdb shows in-frame clones only, minus some. This sample carries around 300,000 clones, roughly 90% of them seen once, and the ten largest clones take about 5%. Treatment reported: roughly 18 received Ad26.COV2.S at low or high dose, single or two shots; about 5 received placebo; per-sample allocation not given. Samples were taken on day 63 after the first vaccine or placebo injection.

The material sequenced was peripheral blood, taken in a trial of Ad26.COV2.S vaccine versus placebo. The V call is TRBV6-6, the J call TRBJ2-1; D might be TRBD1 (6 bases). The clonotype comes from a person aged 18 to 65 who received the Ad26.COV2.S COVID-19 vaccine or a placebo. In nucleotides, the CDR3 is TGTGCCAGTTCAACAGGGAACTCCTACAATGAGCAGTTCTTC. Translating gives CASSTGNSYNEQFF.